This TCR beta chain was found in a study of CXCR3-negative and CXCR3-positive naive CD8 T cells. Study-level findings and limits: Naive cells that were CXCR3-negative or CXCR3-positive used TRBV-TRBJ genes alike, while memory cells diverged.

Via 5' RACE with UMI labels, TRB cDNA libraries were prepared. Each CDR3 protein gets one entry in TCRdb, which reprocessed the 5' RACE reads and gives no DNA. This sample lists more than 50,000 distinct CDR3 sequences; its ten largest clones have about 1.4%. Remarks on this clonotype: What it binds is not known.

In germline, CDR1 is DFQATT, CDR2 SNEGSKA (reference sequence). CDR3 length equals 13 residues. The TCR was taken from a human donor in good health. Some clones in this sample may be carry-over from other donors' samples. The sequenced sample was naive CXCR3- CD8+ T cells from blood. Subset specified: CD45RO-CCR7+CD27+CD95- naive CD8+ T cells lacking CXCR3 (TNR3-). The chain recombines TRBV20-1 with TRBJ2-7; TCRdb calls TRBD1, which cannot be checked without DNA. CDR3 sequence reads: CSAREGGSYEQYF.